This record concerns one T cell receptor (beta chain) sequence. Its antigen is currently unknown. Germline V CDR1 and CDR2: SGHTA, FQGNSA. Trimming took 0 bases from V and 14 from J, leaving 16 bases between them. The CDR3 length is 13 residues. These data are taken from a study of cytomegalovirus exposure and HLA in healthy donors. Findings and limits, study-wide: Investigators reported 150 to 200 TCR beta chains as tied to cytomegalovirus.

Use of 60 Vbeta and 13 Jbeta primers characterized the PCR. Measured with immunoSEQ multiplex PCR; TCRdb has only the in-frame clones, and not every one. The sample has fewer than 200,000 clones; 76% are singletons. This TCR derives from a female donor in good health and CMV-seronegative. The sample consisted of PBMCs. The chain recombines TRBV7-2 with TRBJ1-2; no clear D. The CDR3 protein is CASSLAPREPGTF. The CDR3, as DNA: TGTGCCAGCAGCTTAGCGCCTCGGGAGCCGGGTACCTTC.